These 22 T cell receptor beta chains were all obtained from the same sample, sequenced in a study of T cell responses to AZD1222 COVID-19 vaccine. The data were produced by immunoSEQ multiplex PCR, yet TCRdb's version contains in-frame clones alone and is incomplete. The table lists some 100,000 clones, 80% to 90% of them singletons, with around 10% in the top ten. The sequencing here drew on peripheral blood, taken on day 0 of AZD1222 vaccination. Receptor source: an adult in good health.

The CDR3 reads CATSDVGYNTQYF. DNA of the CDR3: TGTGCCACCAGTGATGTGGGTTACAATACGCAGTATTTT. The chain joins TRBV24-1 to TRBJ2-3, with D hard to call. Germline CDR1 is KGHDR and CDR2 is SFDVKD. The CDR3 loop spans 13 amino acids. The V gene lost 3 bases and the J gene lost 7 bases, with 10 bases spanning the gap.

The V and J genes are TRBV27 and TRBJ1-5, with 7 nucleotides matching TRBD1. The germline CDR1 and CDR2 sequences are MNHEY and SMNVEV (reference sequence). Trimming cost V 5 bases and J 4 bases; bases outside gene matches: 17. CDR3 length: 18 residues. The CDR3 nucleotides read TGTGCCAGCAGTCCTTTAATGGGAGACAGGGCGAGAAATCAGCCCCAGCATTTT. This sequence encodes CASSPLMGDRARNQPQHF.

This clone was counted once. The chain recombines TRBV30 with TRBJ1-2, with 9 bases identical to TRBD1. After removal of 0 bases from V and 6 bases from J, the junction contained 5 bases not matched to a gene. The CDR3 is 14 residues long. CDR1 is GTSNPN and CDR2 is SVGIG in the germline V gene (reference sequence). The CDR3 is CAWSVQGTGHGYTF. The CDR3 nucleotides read TGTGCCTGGAGTGTACAGGGGACAGGGCATGGCTACACCTTC.

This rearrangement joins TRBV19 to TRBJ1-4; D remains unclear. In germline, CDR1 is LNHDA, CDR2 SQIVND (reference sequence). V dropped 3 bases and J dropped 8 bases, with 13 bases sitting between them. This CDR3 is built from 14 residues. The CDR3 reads CASSIMGIGEKLFF. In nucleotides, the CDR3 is TGTGCCAGTAGTATCATGGGGATAGGCGAAAAACTGTTTTTT.

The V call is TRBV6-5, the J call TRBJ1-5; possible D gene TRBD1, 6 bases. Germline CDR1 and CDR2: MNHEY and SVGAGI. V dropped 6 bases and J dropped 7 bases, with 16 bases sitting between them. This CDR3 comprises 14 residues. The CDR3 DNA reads TGTGCCAGCAGACCCGGGGGGGGGCAACAGCCCCAGCATTTT. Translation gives CASRPGGGQQPQHF.

For the CDR3, the DNA is TGTGCCAGCAGTTGGGGGGGCGAGCAGTACTTC. Protein sequence: CASSWGGEQYF. This chain uses TRBV28 with TRBJ2-7, with 7 bases that match TRBD2. The trim removed 4 bases at V and 6 bases at J, leaving 0 bases unmatched. This CDR3 has 11 residues. Germline loops: CDR1 MDHEN, CDR2 SYDVKM.

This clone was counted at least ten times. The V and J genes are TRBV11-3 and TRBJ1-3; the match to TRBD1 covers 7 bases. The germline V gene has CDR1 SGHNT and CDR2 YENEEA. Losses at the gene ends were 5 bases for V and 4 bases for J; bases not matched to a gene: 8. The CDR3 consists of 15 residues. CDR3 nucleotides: TGTGCCAGCAGCGACGGAGGGGGCTACGGAAACACCATATATTTT. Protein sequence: CASSDGGGYGNTIYF. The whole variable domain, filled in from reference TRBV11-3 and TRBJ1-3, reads EAGVVQSPRYKIIEKKQPVAFWCNPISGHNTLYWYLQNLGQGPELLIRYENEEAVDDSQLPKDRFSAERLKGVDSTLKIQPAELGDSAVYLCASSDGGGYGNTIYFGEGSWLTVV.

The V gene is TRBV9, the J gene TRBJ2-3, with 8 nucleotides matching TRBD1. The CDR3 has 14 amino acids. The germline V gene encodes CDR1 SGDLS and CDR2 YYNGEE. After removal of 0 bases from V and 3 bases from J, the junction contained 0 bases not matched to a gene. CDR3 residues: CASSVDRGTDTQYF. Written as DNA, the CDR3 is TGTGCCAGCAGCGTAGACAGGGGGACAGATACGCAGTATTTT.

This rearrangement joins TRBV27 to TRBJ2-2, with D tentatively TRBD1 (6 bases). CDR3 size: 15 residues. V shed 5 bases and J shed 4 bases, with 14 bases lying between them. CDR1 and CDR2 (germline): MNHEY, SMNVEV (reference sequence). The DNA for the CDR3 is TGTGCCAGCAGTCCTCAGGGGATCGGCACCGGGGAGCTGTTTTTT. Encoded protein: CASSPQGIGTGELFF.

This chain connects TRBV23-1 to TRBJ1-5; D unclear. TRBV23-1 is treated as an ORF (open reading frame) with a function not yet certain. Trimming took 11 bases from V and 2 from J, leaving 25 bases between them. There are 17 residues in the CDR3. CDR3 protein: CAGRGYQANKGNQPQHF. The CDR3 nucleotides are TGCGCCGGCCGAGGGTATCAGGCTAATAAAGGCAATCAGCCCCAGCATTTT.

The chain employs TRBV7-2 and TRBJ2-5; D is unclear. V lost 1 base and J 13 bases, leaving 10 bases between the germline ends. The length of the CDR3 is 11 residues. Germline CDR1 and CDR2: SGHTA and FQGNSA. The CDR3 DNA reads TGTGCCAGCAGCTTAGTGGCTTCGCGGTACTTC. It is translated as CASSLVASRYF.

CDR3 sequence: CSVFLGYSGELFF. The DNA of the CDR3 is TGCAGCGTTTTTTTAGGGTATTCCGGGGAGCTGTTTTTT. The chain employs TRBV29-1 and TRBJ2-2; the D is unclear. Germline assignment: CDR1 SQVTM and CDR2 ANQGSEA. The CDR3 extends over 13 amino acids. Trimming took off 5 bases at V and 6 bases at J, with 13 bases between the two ends.

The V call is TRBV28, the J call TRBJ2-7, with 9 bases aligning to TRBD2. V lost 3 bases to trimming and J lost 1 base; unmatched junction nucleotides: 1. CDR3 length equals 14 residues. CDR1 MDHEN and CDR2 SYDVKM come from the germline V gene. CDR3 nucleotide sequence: TGTGCCAGCAGTTTTGCGGGAGGGTCCTACGAGCAGTACTTC. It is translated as CASSFAGGSYEQYF.

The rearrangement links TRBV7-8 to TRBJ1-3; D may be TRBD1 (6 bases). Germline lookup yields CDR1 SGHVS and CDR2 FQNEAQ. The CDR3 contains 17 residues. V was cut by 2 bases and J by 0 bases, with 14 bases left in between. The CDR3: CASSLSPTGLSGNTIYF. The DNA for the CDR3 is TGTGCCAGCAGCTTATCTCCCACAGGGCTCTCTGGAAACACCATATATTTT. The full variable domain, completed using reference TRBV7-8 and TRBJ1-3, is GAGVSQSPRYKVAKRGQDVALRCDPISGHVSLFWYQQALGQGPEFLTYFQNEAQLDKSGLPSDRFFAERPEGSVSTLKIQRTQQEDSAVYLCASSLSPTGLSGNTIYFGEGSWLTVV.

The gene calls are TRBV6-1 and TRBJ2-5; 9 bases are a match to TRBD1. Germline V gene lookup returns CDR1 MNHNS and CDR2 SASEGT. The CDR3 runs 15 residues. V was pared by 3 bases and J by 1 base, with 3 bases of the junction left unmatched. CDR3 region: CASSEGTGLQETQYF. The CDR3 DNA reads TGTGCCAGCAGTGAGGGGACAGGGCTCCAAGAGACCCAGTACTTC.

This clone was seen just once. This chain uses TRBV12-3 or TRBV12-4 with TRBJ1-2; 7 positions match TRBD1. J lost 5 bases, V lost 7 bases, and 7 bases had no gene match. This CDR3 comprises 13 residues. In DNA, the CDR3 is TGTGCCAGCACGGCAATCAGGGGGTATGGCTACACCTTC. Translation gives CASTAIRGYGYTF.

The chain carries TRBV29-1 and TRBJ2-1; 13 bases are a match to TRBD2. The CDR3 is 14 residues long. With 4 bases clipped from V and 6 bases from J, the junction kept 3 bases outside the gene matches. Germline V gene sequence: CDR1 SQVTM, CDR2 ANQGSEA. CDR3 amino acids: CSVAGLAGVNEQFF. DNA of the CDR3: TGCAGCGTTGCTGGACTAGCGGGGGTCAATGAGCAGTTCTTC.

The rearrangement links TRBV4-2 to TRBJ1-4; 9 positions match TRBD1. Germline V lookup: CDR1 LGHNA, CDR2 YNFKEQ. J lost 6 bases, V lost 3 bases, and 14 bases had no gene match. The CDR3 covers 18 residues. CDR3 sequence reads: CASSQRGMGGTGHEKLFF. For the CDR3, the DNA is TGTGCCAGCAGCCAGAGAGGTATGGGCGGGACAGGGCATGAAAAACTGTTTTTT.

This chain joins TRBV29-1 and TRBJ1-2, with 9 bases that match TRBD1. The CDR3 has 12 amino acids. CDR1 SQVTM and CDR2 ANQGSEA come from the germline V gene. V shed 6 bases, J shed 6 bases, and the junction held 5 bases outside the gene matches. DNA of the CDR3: TGCAGCGTCTCGGACAGGGGCCATGGCTACACCTTC. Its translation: CSVSDRGHGYTF.

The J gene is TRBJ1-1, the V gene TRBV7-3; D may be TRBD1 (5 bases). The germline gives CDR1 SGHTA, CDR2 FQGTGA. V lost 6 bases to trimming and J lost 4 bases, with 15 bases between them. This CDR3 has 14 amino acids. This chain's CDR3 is CASSLAGGGTEAFF. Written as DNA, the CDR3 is TGTGCCAGCAGTTTAGCGGGGGGTGGCACTGAAGCTTTCTTT.

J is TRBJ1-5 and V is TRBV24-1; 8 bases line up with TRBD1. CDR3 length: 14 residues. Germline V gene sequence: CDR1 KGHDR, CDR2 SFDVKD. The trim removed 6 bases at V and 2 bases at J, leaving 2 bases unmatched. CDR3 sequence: CATSQGAGNQPQHF. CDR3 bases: TGTGCCACCAGTCAGGGGGCGGGCAATCAGCCCCAGCATTTT.

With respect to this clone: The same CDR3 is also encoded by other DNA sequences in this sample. Here the CDR3 DNA reads TGTGCCAGCAGTTTACAGGGTGGGGGCTATGGCTACACCTTC. Its protein product is CASSLQGGGYGYTF. The chain has TRBV6-5 and TRBJ1-2; TRBD1 is a possible D gene (6 bases). The germline gives CDR1 MNHEY, CDR2 SVGAGI. The germline V and J ends were trimmed by 4 bases and 4 bases, with 13 bases remaining between them. This CDR3 region has 14 residues.